The clone carrying this T cell receptor beta chain was seen many times. The sample is drawn from a study of T-cell reconstitution after alpha-beta-depleted transplantation in children. Researchers prepared the TCRbeta library using unique molecular identifiers, the study reports. TCRdb itself ran the PCR reads through MiXCR, one entry per CDR3 protein. This sample has 600,000 to 700,000 distinct CDR3 sequences, with roughly 17% found just once. CDR1 and CDR2 from the germline V gene are SGHVS and FNYEAQ. V lost 0 bases and J lost 4; bases outside the gene matches: 4. The CDR3 sequence is 16 residues long.

The chain uses TRBV7-6 and TRBJ2-2; 8 bases align to TRBD1. Sequencing used PBMCs from the stem cell graft donor, obtained from the stem cell graft. The receptor was derived from a human donor who donated a stem cell graft to a child with acute myeloid leukemia. The CDR3 sequence is CASSLAGQGTTGELFF. CDR3 DNA: TGTGCCAGCAGCTTAGCAGGACAGGGAACCACCGGGGAGCTGTTTTTT. The entire variable domain, with the rest obtained from reference TRBV7-6 and TRBJ2-2, is as follows: GAGVSQSPRYKVTKRGQDVALRCDPISGHVSLYWYRQALGQGPEFLTYFNYEAQQDKSGLPNDRFSAERPEGSISTLTIQRTEQRDSAMYRCASSLAGQGTTGELFFGEGSRLTVL.